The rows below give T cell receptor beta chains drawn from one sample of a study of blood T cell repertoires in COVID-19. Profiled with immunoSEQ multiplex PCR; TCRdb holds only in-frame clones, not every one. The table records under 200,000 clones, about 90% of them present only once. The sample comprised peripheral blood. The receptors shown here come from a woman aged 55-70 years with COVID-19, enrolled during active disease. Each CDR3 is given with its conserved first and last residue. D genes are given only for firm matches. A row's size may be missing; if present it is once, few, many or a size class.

cdr3_nt: TGTGCCAGCAGCGTATCCGTTCGAGGGGGTGACGAGCAGTACTTC
cdr3_aa: CASSVSVRGGDEQYF
v_call: TRBV9
j_call: TRBJ2-7
clone_size: .
d_call: .

cdr3_nt: TGCGCCAGCAGCCCGGTAGGGGCAGGGTCGGGCGAGCAGTACTTC
cdr3_aa: CASSPVGAGSGEQYF
v_call: TRBV10-1
j_call: TRBJ2-7
clone_size: .
d_call: .

cdr3_nt: TGTGCCAGCAGCCCAGCGGGAGCCACCTCCTACGAGCAGTACTTC
cdr3_aa: CASSPAGATSYEQYF
v_call: TRBV6-2/TRBV6-3
j_call: TRBJ2-7
clone_size: .
d_call: TRBD2

cdr3_nt: TGTGCCAGCCTAGACAGGGGCCCCCAGTACTTC
cdr3_aa: CASLDRGPQYF
v_call: TRBV2
j_call: TRBJ2-7
clone_size: .
d_call: TRBD1

cdr3_nt: TGTGCCAGCAGCCGAGGAACAGGGGGCGCGTTCTATGGCTACACCTTC
cdr3_aa: CASSRGTGGAFYGYTF
v_call: TRBV11-2
j_call: TRBJ1-2
clone_size: few
d_call: TRBD1

cdr3_nt: TGCGCCAGCAGCTTTTTAAACACTGAAGCTTTCTTT
cdr3_aa: CASSFLNTEAFF
v_call: TRBV5-1
j_call: TRBJ1-1
clone_size: .
d_call: .

cdr3_nt: TGTGCCAGCAGTTACTCCCCCCAGGGCCCCAAGGGCTTT
cdr3_aa: CASSYSPQGPKGF
v_call: TRBV6-2/TRBV6-3
j_call: TRBJ2-3
clone_size: .
d_call: .

cdr3_nt: TGTGCCAGTACACGATCCACAGGGGTTGTCTACGAGCAGTACTTC
cdr3_aa: CASTRSTGVVYEQYF
v_call: TRBV3-1/TRBV3-2
j_call: TRBJ2-7
clone_size: .
d_call: TRBD1

cdr3_nt: TGTGCCAGTAGCACAGGGGGCAATCAGCCCCAGCATTTT
cdr3_aa: CASSTGGNQPQHF
v_call: TRBV19
j_call: TRBJ1-5
clone_size: .
d_call: TRBD1

cdr3_nt: TGTGCCTGGAGTGGGAGACTAGCGGGAGAAGGTGGGGAGCAGTTCTTC
cdr3_aa: CAWSGRLAGEGGEQFF
v_call: TRBV30
j_call: TRBJ2-1
clone_size: .
d_call: TRBD2

cdr3_nt: TGTGCCAGCTCACGGGACAGGGGTGAGAACACCGGGGAGCTGTTTTTT
cdr3_aa: CASSRDRGENTGELFF
v_call: TRBV18
j_call: TRBJ2-2
clone_size: .
d_call: TRBD1

cdr3_nt: TGTGCCAGCAGCTTTGGGGCAGACCAGTACTTC
cdr3_aa: CASSFGADQYF
v_call: TRBV11-3
j_call: TRBJ2-5
clone_size: .
d_call: .

cdr3_nt: TGTGCCAGCAGCTATGGAACAGGGGGCGCGTCCGGGGAGCTGTTTTTT
cdr3_aa: CASSYGTGGASGELFF
v_call: TRBV7-6
j_call: TRBJ2-2
clone_size: .
d_call: TRBD1

cdr3_nt: TGTGCCACCGCGACTAGCCGGGGTATCGACGAGCAGTACTTC
cdr3_aa: CATATSRGIDEQYF
v_call: TRBV28
j_call: TRBJ2-7
clone_size: .
d_call: TRBD2

cdr3_nt: TGTGCCAGCGGGGGGGTTGAAGCTTTCTTT
cdr3_aa: CASGGVEAFF
v_call: TRBV19
j_call: TRBJ1-1
clone_size: .
d_call: .

cdr3_nt: TGCAGCGTTGAAGAGAAGGGGAGGGATGAAAAACTGTTTTTT
cdr3_aa: CSVEEKGRDEKLFF
v_call: TRBV29-1
j_call: TRBJ1-4
clone_size: .
d_call: .

cdr3_nt: TGTGCCAGTAGTATACCGGGCAGGGGGAACGAGCAGTACTTC
cdr3_aa: CASSIPGRGNEQYF
v_call: TRBV19
j_call: TRBJ2-7
clone_size: .
d_call: TRBD1

cdr3_nt: TGCGCCAGCAGCCAAGTGGCTAGCGGGACAGATACGCAGTATTTT
cdr3_aa: CASSQVASGTDTQYF
v_call: TRBV4-3
j_call: TRBJ2-3
clone_size: .
d_call: TRBD2

cdr3_nt: TGTGCCAGCAGCTCCACAGGACGCACTGAAGCTTTCTTT
cdr3_aa: CASSSTGRTEAFF
v_call: TRBV6-2/TRBV6-3
j_call: TRBJ1-1
clone_size: .
d_call: .

cdr3_nt: TGTGCCAGCTCCTCACTAGCGGCAGACAATGAGCAGTTCTTC
cdr3_aa: CASSSLAADNEQFF
v_call: TRBV18
j_call: TRBJ2-1
clone_size: .
d_call: TRBD2

cdr3_nt: TGTGCCAGCAGTTCACAGGGGATTCAGCCCCAGCATTTT
cdr3_aa: CASSSQGIQPQHF
v_call: TRBV2
j_call: TRBJ1-5
clone_size: .
d_call: TRBD1

cdr3_nt: TGTGCCAGCAGCCGCTCCTACGAGCAGTACTTC
cdr3_aa: CASSRSYEQYF
v_call: TRBV13
j_call: TRBJ2-7
clone_size: .
d_call: .

cdr3_nt: TGTGCCAGCAGTCGAGGCCTTGGAGAGACCCAGTACTTC
cdr3_aa: CASSRGLGETQYF
v_call: TRBV6-5
j_call: TRBJ2-5
clone_size: once
d_call: .

cdr3_nt: TGTGCCAGCAGTCGGGACAAGACCTACGAGCAGTACTTC
cdr3_aa: CASSRDKTYEQYF
v_call: TRBV6-5
j_call: TRBJ2-7
clone_size: few
d_call: .

cdr3_nt: TGTGCCAGCAGCTTAGATTTGTCTAGCCGGTCCTACGAGCAGTACTTC
cdr3_aa: CASSLDLSSRSYEQYF
v_call: TRBV11-2
j_call: TRBJ2-7
clone_size: .
d_call: .

cdr3_nt: TGTGCCAGCACAGGCGGGGGGGGTTACAATGAGCAGTTCTTC
cdr3_aa: CASTGGGGYNEQFF
v_call: TRBV6-6
j_call: TRBJ2-1
clone_size: .
d_call: TRBD2

cdr3_nt: TGTGCCAGCAGTTGGGTAACAGGGGGGGACTATGGCTACACCTTC
cdr3_aa: CASSWVTGGDYGYTF
v_call: TRBV6-5
j_call: TRBJ1-2
clone_size: .
d_call: TRBD1

cdr3_nt: TGTGCCAGCAGTACTAGCGGGAGTAACGAGCAGTACTTC
cdr3_aa: CASSTSGSNEQYF
v_call: TRBV9
j_call: TRBJ2-7
clone_size: .
d_call: TRBD2

cdr3_nt: TGTGCCAGCAGCCAAGGGACTAGCGGGAGGGTACACGAGCAGTACTTC
cdr3_aa: CASSQGTSGRVHEQYF
v_call: TRBV3-1/TRBV3-2
j_call: TRBJ2-7
clone_size: .
d_call: TRBD2

cdr3_nt: TGTGCCAGCAGCCGTAGGCGGGAGCAAGAGACCCAGTACTTC
cdr3_aa: CASSRRREQETQYF
v_call: TRBV7-2
j_call: TRBJ2-5
clone_size: .
d_call: TRBD2

cdr3_nt: TGTGCCAGCAGCTCCGGGGATATTGAAGCTTTCTTT
cdr3_aa: CASSSGDIEAFF
v_call: TRBV7-9
j_call: TRBJ1-1
clone_size: .
d_call: .

cdr3_nt: TGTGCCACCAGTGGGGGGGACAGGGTCGGCAATCAGCCCCAGCATTTT
cdr3_aa: CATSGGDRVGNQPQHF
v_call: TRBV24-1
j_call: TRBJ1-5
clone_size: .
d_call: TRBD1

cdr3_nt: TGTGCCAGCAGCTTAAAAGGGAGCTACGAGCAGTACTTC
cdr3_aa: CASSLKGSYEQYF
v_call: TRBV7-2
j_call: TRBJ2-7
clone_size: .
d_call: .

cdr3_nt: TGTGCCAGCAGCCAGCGACCAGAAGGAACTAAAGCTTTCTTT
cdr3_aa: CASSQRPEGTKAFF
v_call: TRBV4-2
j_call: TRBJ1-1
clone_size: .
d_call: .

cdr3_nt: TGTGCCAGCTCACCGGCCGGGAGGGACTATGGCTACACCTTC
cdr3_aa: CASSPAGRDYGYTF
v_call: TRBV18
j_call: TRBJ1-2
clone_size: .
d_call: .

cdr3_nt: TGTGCCAGCAGCTCCCAAGCGGGAGTGCTCTTCGAGCAGTACTTC
cdr3_aa: CASSSQAGVLFEQYF
v_call: TRBV7-8
j_call: TRBJ2-7
clone_size: .
d_call: TRBD2

cdr3_nt: TGCGCCAGCAGTGTAGCCTACGAGCAGTACTTC
cdr3_aa: CASSVAYEQYF
v_call: TRBV10-2
j_call: TRBJ2-7
clone_size: .
d_call: .

cdr3_nt: TGTGCCAGCAGCTTACGAGCGGGAGGATCTGTAACCAAAAACATTCAGTACTTC
cdr3_aa: CASSLRAGGSVTKNIQYF
v_call: TRBV7-6
j_call: TRBJ2-4
clone_size: .
d_call: TRBD2

cdr3_nt: TGTGCCAGCAGCCCCTCAAGACAGGGAAGTGCCTACGAGCAGTACTTC
cdr3_aa: CASSPSRQGSAYEQYF
v_call: TRBV5-4
j_call: TRBJ2-7
clone_size: few
d_call: TRBD1

cdr3_nt: TGTGCCAGTAGAGTAGGACAGGGAAGCAATGAGCAGTTCTTC
cdr3_aa: CASRVGQGSNEQFF
v_call: TRBV2
j_call: TRBJ2-1
clone_size: few
d_call: TRBD1

cdr3_nt: TGTGCCAGCAGTTTAAGCCTATTGGGACTAGGGTACGAGCAGTACTTC
cdr3_aa: CASSLSLLGLGYEQYF
v_call: TRBV27
j_call: TRBJ2-7
clone_size: .
d_call: TRBD2

cdr3_nt: TGTGCCAGTAGTAAGACTAGCGGGTCTTACAATGAGCAGTTCTTC
cdr3_aa: CASSKTSGSYNEQFF
v_call: TRBV19
j_call: TRBJ2-1
clone_size: once
d_call: TRBD2

cdr3_nt: TGTGCCGGAGCGGATCACTATGGCTACACCTTC
cdr3_aa: CAGADHYGYTF
v_call: TRBV6-5
j_call: TRBJ1-2
clone_size: .
d_call: .

cdr3_nt: TGTGCCAGTAGTGAGGACACGGGGGAAGGCTATGGCTACACCTTC
cdr3_aa: CASSEDTGEGYGYTF
v_call: TRBV19
j_call: TRBJ1-2
clone_size: many
d_call: .

cdr3_nt: TGTGCCAGCAGCCAAGTGGACTATCCGGGGGTGGCGGAGCAGTACTTC
cdr3_aa: CASSQVDYPGVAEQYF
v_call: TRBV3-1/TRBV3-2
j_call: TRBJ2-7
clone_size: .
d_call: .

cdr3_nt: TGTGCCAGTAGTCCTGGTCCCGGGACAGGGAAGGCCCAGCATTTT
cdr3_aa: CASSPGPGTGKAQHF
v_call: TRBV19
j_call: TRBJ1-5
clone_size: .
d_call: TRBD1

cdr3_nt: TGTGCCAGCAGCAGTAGACAGGTGGCTGATTCACCCCTCCACTTT
cdr3_aa: CASSSRQVADSPLHF
v_call: TRBV5-4
j_call: TRBJ1-6
clone_size: .
d_call: .

cdr3_nt: TGTGCCAGCAGCCGGACAGTTCTCGATACGCAGTATTTT
cdr3_aa: CASSRTVLDTQYF
v_call: TRBV6-2/TRBV6-3
j_call: TRBJ2-3
clone_size: .
d_call: .

cdr3_nt: TGTGCCACCAGTGATCCTAGGGGGGGAGAGGCTGAAAAACTGTTTTTT
cdr3_aa: CATSDPRGGEAEKLFF
v_call: TRBV24-1
j_call: TRBJ1-4
clone_size: .
d_call: .

cdr3_nt: TGTGCCAGCAGCGTCGATATAACAGGGGGCGGGGCCTATGGCTACACCTTC
cdr3_aa: CASSVDITGGGAYGYTF
v_call: TRBV9
j_call: TRBJ1-2
clone_size: .
d_call: TRBD1

cdr3_nt: .
cdr3_aa: CASSPLSGQGMEKRLEAFF
v_call: TRBV6-6
j_call: TRBJ1-1
clone_size: .
d_call: .

cdr3_nt: TGTGCCAGCAGTTTCGGAGTGGTTGGAAACACCATATATTTT
cdr3_aa: CASSFGVVGNTIYF
v_call: TRBV28
j_call: TRBJ1-3
clone_size: .
d_call: .

cdr3_nt: TGCGCCAGCAGCTTCTCGCGCCCCCTATATGGCTACACCTTC
cdr3_aa: CASSFSRPLYGYTF
v_call: TRBV5-1
j_call: TRBJ1-2
clone_size: .
d_call: .

cdr3_nt: TGTGCCAGCAACTACCCGGGACTAGCGGGAGTAACAGATACGCAGTATTTT
cdr3_aa: CASNYPGLAGVTDTQYF
v_call: TRBV5-6
j_call: TRBJ2-3
clone_size: .
d_call: TRBD2

cdr3_nt: TGTGCCAGCAGTTTACAGGTCGGGAATCAGCCCCAGCATTTT
cdr3_aa: CASSLQVGNQPQHF
v_call: TRBV6-2/TRBV6-3
j_call: TRBJ1-5
clone_size: .
d_call: .

cdr3_nt: TGTGCCAGCAGCCCCTCCGGGGGGACCGCTTCACCCCTCCACTTT
cdr3_aa: CASSPSGGTASPLHF
v_call: TRBV9
j_call: TRBJ1-6
clone_size: .
d_call: .

cdr3_nt: TGTGCCAGCAGCCAAGGACTAGCAGGCTACGAGCAGTACTTC
cdr3_aa: CASSQGLAGYEQYF
v_call: TRBV4-2
j_call: TRBJ2-7
clone_size: .
d_call: TRBD2

cdr3_nt: TGTGCCAGCAGCCAAGCGGGCGGGAATTCACCCCTCCACTTT
cdr3_aa: CASSQAGGNSPLHF
v_call: TRBV3-1/TRBV3-2
j_call: TRBJ1-6
clone_size: .
d_call: .

cdr3_nt: TGTGCCAGCAGCCGCGATAGCGGGAGGGTAACCAATGAGCAGTTCTTC
cdr3_aa: CASSRDSGRVTNEQFF
v_call: TRBV5-6
j_call: TRBJ2-1
clone_size: once
d_call: TRBD2